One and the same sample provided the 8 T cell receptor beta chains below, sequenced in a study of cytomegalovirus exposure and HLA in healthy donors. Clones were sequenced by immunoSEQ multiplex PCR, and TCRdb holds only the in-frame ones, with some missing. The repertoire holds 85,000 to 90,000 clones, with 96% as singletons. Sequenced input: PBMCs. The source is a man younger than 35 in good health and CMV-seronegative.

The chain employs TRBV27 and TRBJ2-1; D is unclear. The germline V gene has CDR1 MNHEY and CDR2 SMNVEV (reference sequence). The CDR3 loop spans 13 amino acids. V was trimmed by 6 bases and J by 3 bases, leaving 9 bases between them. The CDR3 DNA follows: TGTGCCAGCAGCCTCCTCTACTACAATGAGCAGTTCTTC. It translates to CASSLLYYNEQFF.

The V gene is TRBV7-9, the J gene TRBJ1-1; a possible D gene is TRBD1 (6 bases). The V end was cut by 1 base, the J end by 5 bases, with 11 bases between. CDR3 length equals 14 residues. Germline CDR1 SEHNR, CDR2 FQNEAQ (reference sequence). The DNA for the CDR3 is TGTGCCAGCAGCTTAGTGTCAGGGGATACTGAAGCTTTCTTT. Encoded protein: CASSLVSGDTEAFF.

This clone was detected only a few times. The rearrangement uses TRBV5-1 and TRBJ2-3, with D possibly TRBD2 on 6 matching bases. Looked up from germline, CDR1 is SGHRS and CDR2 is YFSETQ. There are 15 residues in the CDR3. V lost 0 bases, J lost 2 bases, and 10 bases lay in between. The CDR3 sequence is CASSLERAYTDTQYF. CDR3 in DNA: TGCGCCAGCAGCTTGGAGCGGGCATACACAGATACGCAGTATTTT.

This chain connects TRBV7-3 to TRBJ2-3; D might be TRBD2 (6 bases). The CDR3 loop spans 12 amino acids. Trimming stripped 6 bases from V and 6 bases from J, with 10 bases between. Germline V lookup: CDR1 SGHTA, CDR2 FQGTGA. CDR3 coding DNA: TGTGCCAGCAGTTTAGCGGAGGATACGCAGTATTTT. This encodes CASSLAEDTQYF.

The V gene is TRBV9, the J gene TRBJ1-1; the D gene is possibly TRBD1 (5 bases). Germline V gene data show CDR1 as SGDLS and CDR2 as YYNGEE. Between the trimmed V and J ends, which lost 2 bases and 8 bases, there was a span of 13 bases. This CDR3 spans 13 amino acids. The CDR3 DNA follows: TGTGCCAGCAGCGTTACGCCCGACAGCGAAGCTTTCTTT. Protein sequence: CASSVTPDSEAFF.

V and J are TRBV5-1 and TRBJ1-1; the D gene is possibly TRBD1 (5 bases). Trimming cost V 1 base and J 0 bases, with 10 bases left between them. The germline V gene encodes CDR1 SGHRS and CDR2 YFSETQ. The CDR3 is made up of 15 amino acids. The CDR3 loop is CASSLSGTVNTEAFF. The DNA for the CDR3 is TGCGCCAGCAGCTTGTCAGGGACTGTGAACACTGAAGCTTTCTTT. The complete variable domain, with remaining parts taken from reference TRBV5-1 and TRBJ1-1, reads KAGVTQTPRYLIKTRGQQVTLSCSPISGHRSVSWYQQTPGQGLQFLFEYFSETQRNKGNFPGRFSGRQFSNSRSEMNVSTLELGDSALYLCASSLSGTVNTEAFFGQGTRLTVV.

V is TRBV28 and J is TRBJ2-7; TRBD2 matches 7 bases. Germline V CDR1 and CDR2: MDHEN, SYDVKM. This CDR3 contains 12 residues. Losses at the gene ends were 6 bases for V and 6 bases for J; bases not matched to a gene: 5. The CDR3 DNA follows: TGTGCCAGCAGCCGTGGGGGGGGCGAGCAGTACTTC. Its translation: CASSRGGGEQYF. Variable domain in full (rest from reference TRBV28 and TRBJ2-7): DVKVTQSSRYLVKRTGEKVFLECVQDMDHENMFWYRQDPGLGLRLIYFSYDVKMKEKGDIPEGYSVSREKKERFSLILESASTNQTSMYLCASSRGGGEQYFGPGTRLTVT.

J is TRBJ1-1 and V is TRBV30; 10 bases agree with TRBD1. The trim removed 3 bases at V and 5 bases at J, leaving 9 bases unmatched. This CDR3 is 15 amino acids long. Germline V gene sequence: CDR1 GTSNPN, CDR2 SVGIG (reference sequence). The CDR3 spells CAWRPTGQGRTEAFF. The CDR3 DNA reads TGTGCCTGGAGGCCTACGGGACAGGGGAGGACTGAAGCTTTCTTT. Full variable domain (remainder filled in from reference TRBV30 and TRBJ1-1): SQTIHQWPATLVQPVGSPLSLECTVEGTSNPNLYWYRQAAGRGLQLLFYSVGIGQISSEVPQNLSASRPQDRQFILSSKKLLLSDSGFYLCAWRPTGQGRTEAFFGQGTRLTVV.